These T cell receptor beta chains were read from a single sample in a study of blood T cell repertoires in COVID-19. The repertoire was sequenced with immunoSEQ multiplex PCR; TCRdb's copy has only in-frame clones and lacks some. Of 200,000 to 250,000 clones listed, roughly four fifths are singletons. Sequencing input: peripheral blood. These receptors were obtained from a woman between 65 and 79 years old with acute or convalescent COVID-19. The CDR3 runs from the conserved cysteine through the conserved F or W. Fields, in order: V gene, D gene, J gene, clone size, CDR3 DNA, CDR3 protein. A D gene is named only where the DNA matches it firmly. Clone size is not always given. Where it is, it says once, few, many or a class for expanded clones.

TRBV4-3,-,TRBJ1-1,-,TGCGCCAGCAGCCAGGGGGGAGGGGACACTGAAGCTTTCTTT,CASSQGGGDTEAFF
TRBV3-1/TRBV3-2,-,TRBJ2-2,-,TGTGCCAGCAGTCCGACTATTACCGGGGAGCTGTTTTTT,CASSPTITGELFF
TRBV6-6,TRBD1,TRBJ1-2,-,TGTGCCAGCAGCCAGGGACAGGGAGGCTATGGCTACACCTTC,CASSQGQGGYGYTF
TRBV6-4,TRBD1,TRBJ2-7,-,TGTGCCAGCATTGACCGGGACAGCAACTACGAGCAGTACTTC,CASIDRDSNYEQYF
TRBV10-1,-,TRBJ2-5,few,TGCGCCATCTCGGAGGCTAAAGAGACCCAGTACTTC,CAISEAKETQYF
TRBV18,TRBD1,TRBJ2-5,-,TGTGCCAGCTCTCCTCCGGGACAGGGAGCGGAGACCCAGTACTTC,CASSPPGQGAETQYF
TRBV5-4,-,TRBJ1-2,-,TGTGCCAGCAGCACGGACGGGGGAGACTATGGCTACACCTTC,CASSTDGGDYGYTF
TRBV7-2,TRBD1,TRBJ1-1,-,TGTGCCAGCAGCCAACGAGGGGGCAACACTGAAGCTTTCTTT,CASSQRGGNTEAFF
TRBV19,-,TRBJ2-2,-,TGTGCCAGTAGTATTTGGGGGGCCGGGGAGCTGTTTTTT,CASSIWGAGELFF
TRBV27,-,TRBJ1-6,-,TGTGCCAGCAGTCAAATATCGGCGGGGGGCCGCAGGAACCTAAGGGATTCACCCCTCCACTTT,CASSQISAGGRRNLRDSPLHF
TRBV5-4,-,TRBJ1-1,-,TGTGCCAGCAGCTTCTGGGGCAGTACCATACGGAACACTGAAGCTTTCTTT,CASSFWGSTIRNTEAFF
TRBV24-1,-,TRBJ1-5,-,TGTGCCACCACCAAGACGGGAAACGGCAATCAGCCCCAGCATTTT,CATTKTGNGNQPQHF
TRBV5-4,-,TRBJ1-4,once,TGTGCCAGCAGCTCACAGGTTAATGAAAAACTGTTTTTT,CASSSQVNEKLFF
TRBV4-3,TRBD1,TRBJ1-6,-,TGCGCCAGCAGAAAACAGGGACAGCTCAATTCACCCCTCCACTTT,CASRKQGQLNSPLHF
TRBV6-2/TRBV6-3,TRBD2,TRBJ2-1,once,TGTGCCAGCAGTTTCCAATCGGGACTATCCTACAATGAGCAGTTCTTC,CASSFQSGLSYNEQFF
TRBV6-5,TRBD1,TRBJ1-2,-,TGTGCCAGCAGCCGTGGACAGGGGGGTGGCTACACCTTC,CASSRGQGGGYTF
TRBV4-3,TRBD2,TRBJ2-3,-,TGCGCCAGCAGCCGGACTAGCGGGGCAGATACGCAGTATTTT,CASSRTSGADTQYF
TRBV15,-,TRBJ1-3,-,TGTGCCACCAGCAGATGGACAGTCAACTCTGGAAACACCATATATTTT,CATSRWTVNSGNTIYF
TRBV7-9,-,TRBJ1-6,once,TGTGCCAGCAGCTTGATAGAAAATTCACCCCTCCACTTT,CASSLIENSPLHF
TRBV6-1,-,TRBJ2-1,few,TGTGCCAGCAGTGGTTCTTGGACTTTATCCTACAATGAGCAGTTCTTC,CASSGSWTLSYNEQFF
TRBV2,TRBD1,TRBJ1-4,-,TGTGCCAGCAACCCCCAGGGGGCTTTAGGAAAACTGTTTTTT,CASNPQGALGKLFF
TRBV11-3,TRBD1,TRBJ2-1,-,TGTGCCAGCAGTTTGGACAGGGTCAATGAGCAGTTCTTC,CASSLDRVNEQFF
TRBV6-6,-,TRBJ2-1,once,TGTGCCAGCAGTACTACGGACAGTATCAACAATGAGCAGTTCTTC,CASSTTDSINNEQFF
TRBV3-1/TRBV3-2,TRBD2,TRBJ2-7,-,TGTGCCAGCAGCCTGTTAGCGGGGGGGGGCCGCGAGCAGTACTTC,CASSLLAGGGREQYF
TRBV28,TRBD1,TRBJ1-4,once,TGTGCCAGCAGTTTAACGGGACAGGGCTCAGTAAAACTGTTTTTT,CASSLTGQGSVKLFF
TRBV7-9,-,TRBJ1-5,-,TGTGCCAGCAGCTTAGACAGGGCGCCTGAGGGGCAGCCCCAGCATTTT,CASSLDRAPEGQPQHF
TRBV9,TRBD1,TRBJ1-2,-,TGTGCCAGCAGCCCGATGGACAGGGCCCATGGCTACACCTTC,CASSPMDRAHGYTF
TRBV5-8,TRBD1,TRBJ2-1,once,TGTGCCAGCGCTACCCGACAGGGCGTAGAGCAGTTCTTC,CASATRQGVEQFF
TRBV19,TRBD1,TRBJ1-2,-,TGTGCCAGTAGTATAGATCCAACAGGGGGCCATGGCTACACCTTC,CASSIDPTGGHGYTF
TRBV28,-,TRBJ2-3,-,TGTGCCAGCTCTCCACCGGGACACCGCACAGATACGCAGTATTTT,CASSPPGHRTDTQYF
TRBV5-1,-,TRBJ2-1,-,TGCGCCAGCAGCTACCTACAGGGTTCCTACAATGAGCAGTTCTTC,CASSYLQGSYNEQFF
TRBV4-3,-,TRBJ1-3,-,TGCGCCAGCAGCCAAGATAGCGCGCGGAGTGGGTCTGGAAACACCATATATTTT,CASSQDSARSGSGNTIYF
TRBV6-2/TRBV6-3,-,TRBJ1-6,-,TGTGCCAGCAGTTACGAGTATTCACCCCTCCACTTT,CASSYEYSPLHF
TRBV10-2,-,TRBJ2-2,-,TGCGCCAGCAGTGAGGCGTTACTCACCGGGGAGCTGTTTTTT,CASSEALLTGELFF
TRBV28,-,TRBJ1-1,-,TGTGCCAGCAGTCTACCGAACACTGAAGCTTTCTTT,CASSLPNTEAFF
TRBV9,-,TRBJ1-4,once,TGTGCCAGCAGCGTAGAGGGCGGCAGGGCGGGGGAAAAACTGTTTTTT,CASSVEGGRAGEKLFF
TRBV6-5,-,TRBJ1-6,few,TGTGCCAGCAGCCTGAGAGGCAATTCAGCCCTCCACTTT,CASSLRGNSALHF
TRBV6-6,TRBD1,TRBJ1-5,-,TGTGCCAGCAGCGCCGGGGGCAGGGGGCAAGGACAGCCCCAGCATTTT,CASSAGGRGQGQPQHF
TRBV4-3,TRBD2,TRBJ2-3,-,TGCGCCAGCAGCCAATTTTATGGCGGGGGGGCCGGAGATACGCAGTATTTT,CASSQFYGGGAGDTQYF
TRBV19,TRBD2,TRBJ2-5,few,TGTGCCAGTACCCCCTGGGGTGCGGGGGGGCCGGAGACCCAGTACTTC,CASTPWGAGGPETQYF
TRBV11-2,TRBD2,TRBJ2-1,-,TGTGCCAGCAGCTTAGCGGGGGGATCTTGGAATGAGCAGTTCTTC,CASSLAGGSWNEQFF
TRBV6-1,-,TRBJ1-5,-,TGTGCCAGCAGTGAACAGCAGGGGATCATGCCCCAGCATTTT,CASSEQQGIMPQHF
TRBV28,-,TRBJ1-6,-,TGTGCCAGCAGTTGGGCGAGCTCCTATAATTCACCCCTCCACTTT,CASSWASSYNSPLHF
TRBV18,-,TRBJ2-5,-,TGTGCCAGCTCACCAGAGGAGACCCAGTACTTC,CASSPEETQYF
TRBV2,-,TRBJ1-2,once,TGTGCCAGCATTCCGACAGGAAACTATGGCTACACCTTC,CASIPTGNYGYTF
TRBV19,-,TRBJ1-1,-,TGTGCCAGTAGTATAGTATCAGGGGTTTCTGAAGCTTTCTTT,CASSIVSGVSEAFF
TRBV6-5,-,TRBJ1-5,-,TGTGCCAGCTCCTCCACGGGTAGTCAGCCCCAGCATTTT,CASSSTGSQPQHF
TRBV19,TRBD1,TRBJ1-3,-,TGTGCCAGTAGTGCGGACAGGGTGGCCGGAAACACCATATATTTT,CASSADRVAGNTIYF
TRBV6-2/TRBV6-3,-,TRBJ1-5,-,TGTGCCAGCAGTTACCGACAGGTCAATCAGCCCCAGCATTTT,CASSYRQVNQPQHF